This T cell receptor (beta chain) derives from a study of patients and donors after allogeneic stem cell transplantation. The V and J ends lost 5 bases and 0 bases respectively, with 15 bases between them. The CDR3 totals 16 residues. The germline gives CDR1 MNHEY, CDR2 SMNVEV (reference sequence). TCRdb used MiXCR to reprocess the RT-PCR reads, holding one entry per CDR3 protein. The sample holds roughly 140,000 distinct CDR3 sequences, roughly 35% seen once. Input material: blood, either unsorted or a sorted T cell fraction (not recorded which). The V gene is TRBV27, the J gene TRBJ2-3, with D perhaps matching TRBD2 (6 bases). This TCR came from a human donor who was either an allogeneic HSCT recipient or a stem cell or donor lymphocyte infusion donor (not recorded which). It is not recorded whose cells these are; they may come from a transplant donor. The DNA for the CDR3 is TGTGCCAGCAGTGTGCTCCGCGGGGCTAGCACAGATACGCAGTATTTT. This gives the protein CASSVLRGASTDTQYF.